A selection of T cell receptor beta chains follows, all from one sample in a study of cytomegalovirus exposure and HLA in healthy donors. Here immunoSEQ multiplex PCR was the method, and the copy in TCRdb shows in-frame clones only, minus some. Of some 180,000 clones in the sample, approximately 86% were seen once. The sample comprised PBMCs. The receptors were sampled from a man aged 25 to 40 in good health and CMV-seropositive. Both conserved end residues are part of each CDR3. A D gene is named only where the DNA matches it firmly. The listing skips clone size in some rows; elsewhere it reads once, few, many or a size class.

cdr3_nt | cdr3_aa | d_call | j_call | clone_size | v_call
TGCGCCAGCAGCCTGGGAGGACGGGAGTACACCGGGGAGCTGTTTTTT | CASSLGGREYTGELFF | . | TRBJ2-2 | . | TRBV5-1
TGCGCCAGCAGGGGGGATCACTACGAGCAGTACTTC | CASRGDHYEQYF | . | TRBJ2-7 | . | TRBV5-1
TGTGCCAGCAGTTCGCCAGGGGGCGACTATGGCTACACCTTC | CASSSPGGDYGYTF | TRBD1 | TRBJ1-2 | . | TRBV28
TGTGCCAGCACCGGGACAGGGGGAACGAATGGCTACACCTTC | CASTGTGGTNGYTF | TRBD1 | TRBJ1-2 | . | TRBV7-2
TGTGCCAGCAGCGTATTAGCGGGGGGGAGCACAGATACGCAGTATTTT | CASSVLAGGSTDTQYF | TRBD2 | TRBJ2-3 | . | TRBV7-3
TGTGCCAGCAGCGACGAAGGGGGCTACACCTTC | CASSDEGGYTF | . | TRBJ1-2 | once | TRBV6-6
TGCAGCGTTGAAGACGATTTGGAGAGCTCCTACAATGAGCAGTTCTTC | CSVEDDLESSYNEQFF | . | TRBJ2-1 | . | TRBV29-1
TGCGCCAGCAGCTCGGGTAGCGGGGGGGCCCCTGAGACCCAGTACTTC | CASSSGSGGAPETQYF | TRBD2 | TRBJ2-5 | . | TRBV5-1
TGTGCCAGCAGCCAAGATGCAGGCAGCAATGAAAAACTGTTTTTT | CASSQDAGSNEKLFF | . | TRBJ1-4 | . | TRBV14
TGTGCCAGCAGCCGGCGGAGATTGAACACTGAAGCTTTCTTT | CASSRRRLNTEAFF | . | TRBJ1-1 | . | TRBV5-6
TGTGCCAGCAGCGCGCCGGGACAGGGGGCGTTTGGGGCCAACGTCCTGACTTTC | CASSAPGQGAFGANVLTF | TRBD1 | TRBJ2-6 | . | TRBV5-4
TGTGCCAGCAGTTGGGGGGGGGCCACCGGGGAGCTGTTTTTT | CASSWGGATGELFF | . | TRBJ2-2 | . | TRBV6-5
TGTGCCAGCAGCTCACTTTTGAGTAATGAAGCTTTCTTT | CASSSLLSNEAFF | . | TRBJ1-1 | . | TRBV5-6
TGCGCCAGCAGCCAGGATCCAACGGGCACAGATACGCAGTATTTT | CASSQDPTGTDTQYF | . | TRBJ2-3 | . | TRBV4-3
TGTGCCAGTAGCCCGACAGGCTCTGGAAACACCATATATTTT | CASSPTGSGNTIYF | . | TRBJ1-3 | . | TRBV19
TGTGCCAGCAGTCCGGGACAGTTGAACACTGAAGCTTTCTTT | CASSPGQLNTEAFF | TRBD1 | TRBJ1-1 | . | TRBV6-1
TGTGCCAGCAGCTTAGGCGGGGTATACGAGCAGTACTTC | CASSLGGVYEQYF | . | TRBJ2-7 | once | TRBV7-9
TGTGCCAGCAGCTTTGGCCCCTACAATGAGCAGTTCTTC | CASSFGPYNEQFF | . | TRBJ2-1 | . | TRBV5-6
TGTGCCAGCAGTCACGGGACAGGGCTGTGGAACGAGCAGTACTTC | CASSHGTGLWNEQYF | TRBD1 | TRBJ2-7 | . | TRBV28
TGCGCCAGCAGCAGACTAGCGGGAGGAGACCCGGGTACGCAGTATTTT | CASSRLAGGDPGTQYF | TRBD2 | TRBJ2-3 | . | TRBV5-1
TGTGCCAGCAGCCTGGGACCTAGCGGTCTTATCACAGATACGCAGTATTTT | CASSLGPSGLITDTQYF | TRBD2 | TRBJ2-3 | . | TRBV7-2
TGCGCCAGCGCCGGGACAGGGGCCTATGGCTACACCTTC | CASAGTGAYGYTF | TRBD1 | TRBJ1-2 | . | TRBV5-1